Listed below are T cell receptor beta chains from one sample, sequenced in a study of beta chain features in type 1 diabetes. The protocol was immunoSEQ multiplex PCR, while the TCRdb copy is restricted to in-frame clones and leaves out a portion. The sample contains roughly 610,000 clones, roughly 16% of which appear only once. The sequencing input was naive CD4+ T cells from blood. These receptors all stem from a man aged 18-30 years in good health. Both conserved end residues are part of each CDR3. A D gene is named only where the DNA matches it firmly. Clone sizes are given selectively: once, few, many, or a class where the clone is expanded.

D,size,V,J,CDR3,DNA
TRBD1,NA,TRBV4-3,TRBJ2-3,CASSPRDRGADTQYF,TGCGCCAGCAGCCCCCGGGACAGGGGAGCGGATACGCAGTATTTT
TRBD2,NA,TRBV4-2,TRBJ2-4,CASSPGRGEAKNIQYF,TGTGCCAGCAGCCCCGGGAGGGGGGAAGCCAAAAACATTCAGTACTTC
NA,few,TRBV7-3,TRBJ2-1,CASSSWINNEQFF,TGTGCCAGCAGCTCCTGGATTAACAATGAGCAGTTCTTC
TRBD1,NA,TRBV7-2,TRBJ2-7,CASSLDRGLSYEQYF,TGTGCCAGCAGCTTAGACAGGGGGCTATCCTACGAGCAGTACTTC
NA,few,TRBV6-5,TRBJ2-5,CASSYSSGWSGETQYF,TGTGCCAGCAGTTACTCATCGGGTTGGAGCGGGGAGACCCAGTACTTC
NA,few,TRBV28,TRBJ2-4,CASSRKNTKNIQYF,TGTGCCAGCTCGAGGAAGAATACCAAAAACATTCAGTACTTC
TRBD2,NA,TRBV13,TRBJ2-2,CASSPRTSGDTGELFF,TGTGCCAGCAGCCCCCGGACTAGCGGAGACACCGGGGAGCTGTTTTTT
NA,NA,TRBV27,TRBJ2-6,CASSLKAAVSSGANVLTF,TGTGCCAGCAGTTTAAAGGCGGCGGTTAGCTCTGGGGCCAACGTCCTGACTTTC
TRBD1,few,TRBV7-2,TRBJ1-6,CASRGQGNNSPLHF,TGTGCCAGCAGGGGACAGGGAAATAATTCACCCCTCCACTTT
NA,NA,TRBV5-1,TRBJ2-5,CASSLVAKETQYF,TGCGCCAGCAGCTTGGTGGCAAAAGAGACCCAGTACTTC
NA,NA,TRBV7-2,TRBJ2-1,CASSLVASSSYNEQFF,TGTGCCAGCAGCTTAGTAGCGTCTAGCTCCTACAATGAGCAGTTCTTC
TRBD1,few,TRBV7-2,TRBJ1-1,CASSPGQGMNTEAFF,TGTGCCAGCAGCCCCGGACAGGGTATGAACACTGAAGCTTTCTTT
NA,few,TRBV5-1,TRBJ2-3,CASSLNREDTQYF,TGCGCCAGCAGCCTAAACAGGGAGGATACGCAGTATTTT
TRBD1,NA,TRBV9,TRBJ2-5,CASSARQGPVETQYF,TGTGCCAGCAGCGCCAGACAGGGGCCCGTAGAGACCCAGTACTTC
TRBD1,NA,TRBV25-1,TRBJ1-2,CASSATGVGPSGYTF,TGTGCCAGCAGTGCCACAGGGGTAGGTCCATCTGGCTACACCTTC
NA,NA,TRBV6-5,TRBJ2-7,CASSYRQSKDYEQYF,TGTGCCAGCAGTTACAGGCAGAGCAAAGACTACGAGCAGTACTTC
NA,NA,TRBV29-1,TRBJ1-1,CSVLRSKAFF,TGCAGCGTTTTAAGGAGCAAAGCTTTCTTT
NA,NA,TRBV25-1,TRBJ1-1,CASSDPFGRAADAFF,TGTGCCAGCAGTGATCCCTTCGGGAGGGCGGCGGATGCTTTCTTT
TRBD1,NA,TRBV19,TRBJ2-7,CASSIATGTGTYEQYF,TGTGCCAGTAGTATAGCTACCGGGACAGGTACCTACGAGCAGTACTTC
NA,NA,TRBV4-2,TRBJ2-5,CASSQLLIGRGSQETQYF,TGTGCCAGCAGCCAACTGTTAATCGGCCGGGGGAGTCAAGAGACCCAGTACTTC